This TCR beta chain appears in the sequencing data of a study of T cell responses to AZD1222 COVID-19 vaccine. This table comes from immunoSEQ multiplex PCR, and its TCRdb copy is limited to in-frame clones, with some not included. This sample has about 170,000 clones, with around 88% found just once. Germline lookup yields CDR1 MDHEN and CDR2 SYDVKM. Trimming removed 7 bases from V and 5 bases from J; junction bases left unmatched: 14. The CDR3 runs 15 residues. Note on this clone: Its target is not known.

Overall study findings and caveats: At study baseline, merely over 5 AZD1222 recipients were seropositive. Possibly, clonal diversity was underestimated; donors were largely white British and included more females. Unmutated variant regions are reportedly targeted by nearly half of spike-specific TCRs. Samples come after the peak T cell response, not at day 14.

This chain joins TRBV28 and TRBJ2-7; 7 bases are shared with TRBD2. The sequencing here drew on peripheral blood, taken 28 days after the second AZD1222 dose. The TCR was taken from an adult who received the AZD1222 COVID-19 vaccine. CDR3 sequence (DNA): TGTGCCAGCACGACCCGTTGGGGGGGGTATAACGAGCAGTACTTC. Translating gives CASTTRWGGYNEQYF.